This T cell receptor beta chain was sequenced during a study of long-term antiretroviral therapy in people with HIV. V shed 5 bases and J shed 6 bases, with 10 bases lying between them. This CDR3 is 12 amino acids long. CDR1 MDHEN and CDR2 SYDVKM come from the germline V gene. A word on this clone: Its matching antigen is unknown.

Running of the v3.0 immunoSEQ assay took place at survey level. TCRdb's table, derived via immunoSEQ multiplex PCR, lists solely in-frame clones and lacks some. The sample gives approximately 17,000 clones, about 85% of which show up once; about 14% is in the top ten. Study-level findings and limits: Drawn between the mid-2000s and the late 2010s, the blood was possibly obtained under older ART regimens. ART adherence, viral resistance and therapy changes were not recorded. Clones with expansion before ART led the repertoire at all time points.

The chain uses TRBV28 and TRBJ1-2; unclear D gene. The receptor was isolated from a man aged 30 to 45 with HIV. This material consisted of unsorted PBMCs, taken about 1.2 years before starting antiretroviral therapy. The CDR3 region has the DNA TGTGCCAGCAGTGGCTCGGTGGATGGCTACACCTTC. Its protein product is CASSGSVDGYTF.